These 19 T cell receptor beta chains were sequenced from one sample in a study of T cell repertoires in cytomegalovirus infection. No antigen has been assigned to these receptors. TCRdb itself ran the reads through MiXCR, one entry per CDR3 protein. The sample consists of 650,000 to 900,000 distinct CDR3 sequences, almost 30% of them appearing once. Sample: cultured CD8+ T cells from PBMCs, taken from culture after CMV antigen stimulation. These receptors were collected from a human donor in good health (CMV status not recorded). Some clones in this sample may be carry-over from other donors' samples.

Regarding this clonotype: Germline is not matched at one junction end, which may reflect a read error. The CDR3 DNA reads TGTACCAGCAGTTACTCGTGGGGTAATGAGCAGTTCTTC. This gives the protein CTSSYSWGNEQFF. The chain combines TRBV6-2 or TRBV6-3 with TRBJ2-1; D gene unclear. Germline CDR1 MNHEY, CDR2 SVGEGT. The CDR3 is 13 amino acids.

The chain is built from TRBV20-1 and TRBJ2-1; a possible D gene is TRBD1 (5 bases). CDR3 size: 14 residues. CDR1 and CDR2 (germline): DFQATT, SNEGSKA (reference sequence). The V end was cut by 0 bases, the J end by 8 bases, with 14 bases between. CDR3 sequence reads: CSAREGPRVDEQFF. In DNA form, the CDR3 reads TGCAGTGCTAGAGAGGGGCCCCGAGTGGATGAGCAGTTCTTC.

The V call is TRBV7-6, the J call TRBJ2-1; TRBD2 matches at 14 bases. This CDR3 region has 16 residues. Germline lookup yields CDR1 SGHVS and CDR2 FNYEAQ. V shed 5 bases and J 7 bases; nucleotides not matched to a gene: 7. CDR3 bases: TGTGCCAGCAGCAGACTAGCGGGGGGGTTTAGTAATGAGCAGTTCTTC. Translated: CASSRLAGGFSNEQFF. Combining the CDR3 with reference TRBV7-6 and TRBJ2-1 gives the whole variable domain GAGVSQSPRYKVTKRGQDVALRCDPISGHVSLYWYRQALGQGPEFLTYFNYEAQQDKSGLPNDRFSAERPEGSISTLTIQRTEQRDSAMYRCASSRLAGGFSNEQFFGPGTRLTVL.

This chain uses TRBV5-4 with TRBJ2-7, with D unresolved. Deletions cut 1 base from V and 4 bases from J, with 15 bases between. Germline values: CDR1 SGHNT, CDR2 YYREEE (reference sequence). CDR3 length equals 15 residues. The CDR3 loop is CASSLPKGALYEQYF. DNA for the CDR3: TGTGCCAGCAGCTTGCCCAAGGGCGCCTTATACGAGCAGTACTTC.

The CDR3 spells CASSQEAGVLTEAFF. The CDR3 bases are TGCGCCAGCAGCCAAGAGGCGGGGGTCCTCACTGAAGCTTTCTTT. The chain is built from TRBV4-1 and TRBJ1-1, with D perhaps matching TRBD1 (5 bases). Germline V lookup: CDR1 MGHRA, CDR2 YSYEKL. Trimming took 0 bases from V and 4 from J, leaving 12 bases between them. This CDR3 has 15 residues.

The chain is built from TRBV20-1 and TRBJ2-7, with a tentative D call TRBD2 (6 bases). Germline lookup yields CDR1 DFQATT and CDR2 SNEGSKA (reference sequence). There are 16 residues in the CDR3. V lost 3 bases and J lost 3, with 21 bases in between. The CDR3 loop is CSARSGLNFLDYEQYV. DNA of the CDR3: TGCAGTGCTAGGTCGGGACTCAACTTCTTAGACTACGAGCAGTACGTC.

This clonotype came up a few times. The chain couples TRBV10-3 to TRBJ1-2; 9 nucleotides agree with TRBD1. The trim removed 7 bases at V and 7 bases at J, leaving 16 bases unmatched. The CDR3 runs 16 residues. From germline, CDR1 is ENHRY and CDR2 SYGVKD. This CDR3 is CAITPGQGGLVGGYTF. In DNA form, the CDR3 reads TGTGCCATCACACCGGGACAGGGTGGTTTAGTCGGTGGCTACACCTTC.

This clonotype was counted between two and nine times. The J gene is TRBJ2-5, the V gene TRBV11-2, with TRBD1 as a possible D gene (5 bases). Per germline, CDR1 SGHAT and CDR2 FQNNGV. The CDR3 is made up of 16 amino acids. Between the trimmed V and J ends, which lost 2 bases and 0 bases, there was a span of 13 bases. CDR3 protein: CASSLPGQLYQETQYF. The CDR3 DNA follows: TGTGCCAGCAGCTTACCAGGACAATTGTACCAAGAGACCCAGTACTTC.

This chain joins TRBV15 and TRBJ1-4; possibly TRBD1 for D (5 bases). The CDR3 sequence is 15 residues long. The V gene lost 3 bases and the J gene lost 4 bases, with 12 bases spanning the gap. Germline lookup yields CDR1 LNHNV and CDR2 YYDKDF (reference sequence). The DNA for the CDR3 is TGTGCCACCAGCAGCTCAGGGAACCTTAATGAAAAACTGTTTTTT. Translated, it gives CATSSSGNLNEKLFF.

This clonotype appeared many times. The chain carries TRBV6-4 and TRBJ2-1, with a possible D match to TRBD1 (6 bases). Germline values: CDR1 MRHNA, CDR2 SNTAGT. V was trimmed by 0 bases and J by 7 bases, leaving 10 bases between them. CDR3 length: 14 amino acids. As DNA, the CDR3 is TGTGCCAGCAGTGACTCGATGAGGGGGAATGAGCAGTTCTTC. It yields the protein CASSDSMRGNEQFF.

The V gene is TRBV2, the J gene TRBJ1-2; TRBD1 matches 8 bases. Germline CDR1 and CDR2: SNHLY and FYNNEI. The CDR3 consists of 12 residues. The V and J ends lost 10 bases and 3 bases, in that order; junction bases with no gene match: 4. The CDR3 DNA is TGTGCCATCCAGACAGGGGACTATGGCTACACCTTC. Translated: CAIQTGDYGYTF.

V usage is TRBV6-5 and J usage is TRBJ2-1; 9 nucleotides line up with TRBD2. CDR3 length: 15 amino acids. Trimming removed 2 bases from V and 9 bases from J; junction bases left unmatched: 8. In germline, CDR1 is MNHEY, CDR2 SVGAGI. The CDR3, as DNA: TGTGCCAGCAGTTACGGTCAGCGGGGGGTTGGTGAGCAGTTCTTC. Its translation: CASSYGQRGVGEQFF.

The chain links TRBV6-6 to TRBJ2-4; 8 nucleotides match TRBD1. After removal of 2 bases from V and 3 bases from J, the junction contained 18 bases not matched to a gene. Per germline, CDR1 MNHNY and CDR2 SVGAGI (reference sequence). The CDR3 is made up of 20 amino acids. CDR3 DNA sequence: TGTGCCAGCAGTTACGGTCCCAGGGGGCCCCTACAAAAGGGCAAAAACATTCAGTACTTC. Protein: CASSYGPRGPLQKGKNIQYF.

This clonotype turned up a few times. The chain is built from TRBV12-3 or TRBV12-4 and TRBJ1-2; D is unclear. V shed 9 bases and J shed 4 bases, with 21 bases lying between them. The CDR3 totals 15 residues. CDR3 amino acids: CASTDPGGAGYGYTF. In DNA, the CDR3 is TGTGCCAGTACAGACCCCGGTGGCGCAGGCTATGGCTACACCTTC.

This clonotype was seen repeatedly, ten times or more. CDR3 in DNA: TGTGCCGTGGTATCCGGAAACACCATATATTTT. Its protein product is CAVVSGNTIYF. The chain has TRBV27 and TRBJ1-3; no clear D. The CDR3 sequence is 11 residues long. V was cut by 11 bases and J by 4 bases, with 9 bases left in between. Germline V CDR1 and CDR2: MNHEY, SMNVEV (reference sequence).

This clonotype has more than one count but fewer than ten. V is TRBV7-9 and J is TRBJ1-5, with 9 bases matching TRBD1. V dropped 5 bases and J dropped 7; count of bases not matched to a gene: 9. Germline V gene lookup returns CDR1 SEHNR and CDR2 FQNEAQ (reference sequence). The CDR3 has 15 residues. CDR3 loop: CASSLGDRADQPQHF. The CDR3 DNA follows: TGTGCCAGCAGCCTAGGGGACAGGGCGGACCAGCCCCAGCATTTT.

Note on this clonotype: Germline is not matched at one junction end, which may reflect a read error. The rearrangement joins TRBV28 to TRBJ2-1; 10 bases are shared with TRBD2. The germline V gene has CDR1 MDHEN and CDR2 SYDVKM. The CDR3 totals 12 residues. The CDR3 region is CRSGGDGIEQFF. The CDR3 region has the DNA TGCCGGAGCGGGGGGGACGGAATTGAGCAGTTCTTC.

This clonotype has just a few counts. This chain joins TRBV12-3 or TRBV12-4 and TRBJ2-5; D remains ambiguous. The CDR3 runs to 14 residues. Trimming left V 4 bases short and J 2 bases short, with 11 bases between. CDR3 DNA sequence: TGTGCCAGCAGTTGGAGCTACCAGCAAGAGACCCAGTACTTC. Translating it yields CASSWSYQQETQYF.

This clonotype occurred a few times. The chain uses TRBV6-1 and TRBJ2-3, with no clear D. Germline CDR1 reads MNHNS; CDR2 reads SASEGT. The CDR3 is made up of 16 amino acids. V was clipped by 0 bases and J by 4 bases, with 14 bases between them. The CDR3 here is CASSEAVPPPADTQYF. The CDR3 DNA reads as TGTGCCAGCAGTGAAGCGGTCCCCCCCCCCGCAGATACGCAGTATTTT.